This TCR beta chain was documented in a study of vaccination effects on CD4 cells after COVID-19. The CDR3 is 16 amino acids. Trimming took 5 bases from V and 3 from J; bases not matched to a gene: 5. The V gene's germline CDR1 is SGHNT and CDR2 YENEEA. ViraFEST expansion of antigen-specific CD4+ T cells with viral peptide pools preceded sequencing. Once cultured for roughly ten days, the cells underwent separation to obtain CD4+ T cells. Convalescent patients had PCR-confirmed SARS-CoV-2 infection between March and December 2020. Each person got two doses of an mRNA SARS-CoV-2 vaccine, BNT162b2 or mRNA-1273. About 2.2 million PBMC per well received approximately 11 IU/ml IL-2 and approximately 10 ug/ml peptides in culture. Sequencing used immunoSEQ multiplex PCR; TCRdb keeps in-frame clones, though not all of them. The sample has about 14,000 clones; 80% are singletons. This clone was observed a few times. The antigen is undetermined.

The chain has TRBV11-3 and TRBJ2-2; 11 bases are a match to TRBD1. Sample: CD4+ T cells from PBMCs cultured with SARS-CoV-2 spike peptides, taken after COVID-19 vaccination. The TCR originated in a human donor who had a prior SARS-CoV-2 infection. This chain's CDR3 is CASSLRTGGDTGELFF. Here the CDR3 DNA reads TGTGCCAGCAGCCTAAGGACAGGGGGCGACACCGGGGAGCTGTTTTTT. The variable domain in full, with the rest retrieved from reference TRBV11-3 and TRBJ2-2, is EAGVVQSPRYKIIEKKQPVAFWCNPISGHNTLYWYLQNLGQGPELLIRYENEEAVDDSQLPKDRFSAERLKGVDSTLKIQPAELGDSAVYLCASSLRTGGDTGELFFGEGSRLTVL.